This T cell receptor beta chain was profiled in a study of beta chain features in type 1 diabetes. Study-level points and caveats: Researchers cautioned that cDNA sequencing could over-represent cells with high TCR expression.

The CDR3 has 13 amino acids. With 7 bases removed from V and 0 bases from J, the gap between germline ends came to 8 bases. Germline assignment: CDR1 SGHKS and CDR2 YYEKEE (reference sequence). The isolated RNA, all of it, was reverse transcribed, so expressed TCRB transcripts were what got sequenced. Roughly 3.5 million reads per sample on average were obtained from naive, central memory and regulatory T cell samples. Measured with immunoSEQ multiplex PCR; TCRdb has only the in-frame clones, and not every one. In the table there are some 220,000 clones, approximately 10% of which are singletons. Note on this clone: Its antigen is not identified.

The chain couples TRBV5-5 to TRBJ2-1; TRBD2 is a possible D gene (5 bases). The TCR originated in a man younger than 30 in good health. Source material: central memory CD4+ T cells from blood. The CDR3 reads CASGLGSYNEQFF. CDR3 nucleotides: TGTGCCAGCGGACTGGGCTCCTACAATGAGCAGTTCTTC.